Here is one TCR beta chain with its context. Its antigen is not known. Sequencing of TCR beta was carried out in blood CD8+ and CD4+ T cells. The TEMRA cells underwent FACS enrichment, while the CD8+ and CD4+ T cells underwent negative isolation. The record originates from a study of CD8 T cells in Susac syndrome. The study's findings and limits: The study acknowledged a relatively small number of individuals in its TCR sequencing and HLA analysis.

The CDR3 covers 15 residues. J gave up 4 bases and V 2 bases, and 4 bases lay outside the gene matches. In germline, CDR1 is MNHEY, CDR2 SVGAGI. cDNA came from about 0.5 to 1 ug RNA primed by random hexamers. A multiplex approach, immunoSEQ multiplex PCR, amplified TCR beta CDR3 across 54 Vbeta and 13 Jbeta. MiXCR was run by TCRdb on the immunoSEQ multiplex PCR reads, yielding one entry per CDR3 protein. The table includes some 170,000 distinct CDR3 sequences, roughly 95% detected once. This receptor was taken from a human donor in good health. The gene calls are TRBV6-5 and TRBJ2-1; 8 bases are shared with TRBD1. Sequences were obtained from CD4+ T cells from PBMCs. CDR3 region: CASSYGDRPYNEQFF. The CDR3 DNA sequence: TGTGCCAGCAGTTACGGGGACAGGCCTTACAATGAGCAGTTCTTC.